Detailed here is one TCR beta chain. As yet, its antigen is unknown. TCR alpha and beta CDR3 regions were amplified from RNA using iRepertoire nested multiplex PCR. TCRdb reanalysed the multiplex PCR reads using MiXCR and keeps one entry per CDR3 protein. This sample has a few hundred thousand distinct CDR3 sequences; 41% occur once, and the top ten carry 9.5% to 15%. The CDR3 length is 14 residues. Germline loops: CDR1 MNHGY, CDR2 SVAAGI. Germline trimming cut 3 bases from V and 8 bases from J; bases unmatched to any gene: 5. The record originates from a study of glioma-infiltrating T cells. Study-level findings and limits: CDR3 overlap between tissue and blood was very small. Gliomas, especially low-grade, showed above-expected tissue-blood divergence; non-neoplastic patients showed below.

This receptor was taken from a human donor with low-grade glioma or glioblastoma, undergoing nonglioma brain surgery, or in good health (not recorded which). The sequencing sample was made of glioma tissue, nonneoplastic brain tissue, or PBMCs (not recorded which). This sequence joins TRBV6-9 and TRBJ2-1; TRBD1 aligns across 9 bases. CDR3 region: CASSYGTGSDEQFF. In DNA form, the CDR3 reads TGTGCCAGCAGTTACGGGACAGGGAGCGATGAGCAGTTCTTC.